The subject of this entry is one T cell receptor beta chain. Sequencing was performed with immunoSEQ multiplex PCR; in TCRdb, only in-frame clones are kept and a portion is missing. The data hold more than 200,000 clones, with 70% observed a single time. This sample is drawn from a study of cytotoxic CD8 clonotypes in ibrutinib-treated CLL. The starting material was PBMCs, obtained after 24 months of ibrutinib treatment. The receptor was derived from a human donor with chronic lymphocytic leukemia.

The CDR3 DNA is TGTGCCAGCACGGGTTTGGGGCGGCCTTCCTACAATGAGCAGTTCTTC. It translates to CASTGLGRPSYNEQFF. This chain connects TRBV28 to TRBJ2-1, with a weak D call TRBD1 (5 bases). Trimming stripped 7 bases from V and 1 base from J, with 17 bases between. This CDR3 is 16 amino acids long. Germline values: CDR1 MDHEN, CDR2 SYDVKM.